This record covers a single T cell receptor (beta chain). This entry comes from a study of T cells expressing NK-cell markers. This CDR3 is built from 16 residues. The germline V gene encodes CDR1 ENHRY and CDR2 SYGVKD. From the 5' RACE reads, TCRdb lists one entry per CDR3 protein and no DNA. The sample yields approximately 550,000 distinct CDR3 sequences, of which the top ten take up 3% to 4.5%. V is TRBV10-3 and J is TRBJ1-2; as DNA is missing, the TRBD1 call by TCRdb cannot be tested. The TCR was taken from a man between 18 and 29 years old in good health. The sample consisted of blood T cells: a sorted CD56 or NKG2C T cell subset, CD4+ or CD8+ T cells, or bulk PBMC T cells (not recorded which). CDR3 protein: CAISESARDRGYGYTF.